This TCR beta chain emerged from a study of cytomegalovirus exposure and HLA in healthy donors. Study as a whole: Researchers previously reported finding roughly 120 million unique TCR beta sequences from roughly 170 million T cells. Early release data held some 80 million unique TCRs from HLA-typed donors.

Study-wide results and limits: Immune exposure information available was restricted to CMV serostatus.

Trimming removed 0 bases at V and 2 bases at J, with 5 bases between. The CDR3 runs to 13 residues. The V gene's germline CDR1 is SGHNT and CDR2 YYREEE (reference sequence). On this clone: Its antigen remains unidentified.

It was with 60 Vbeta and 13 Jbeta primers that the PCR ran. Clones were sequenced by immunoSEQ multiplex PCR, and TCRdb holds only the in-frame ones, with some missing. The profile covers some 150,000 clones, with roughly 80% appearing a single time and about 5.6% taken by the ten largest. Sequencing was performed on PBMCs. This receptor was identified in a man aged 30 to 39 in good health and CMV-seropositive. This rearrangement joins TRBV5-4 to TRBJ1-1, with D uncertain. The CDR3 DNA reads as TGTGCCAGCAGCTTGGTAACAAACACTGAAGCTTTCTTT. This sequence encodes CASSLVTNTEAFF.